These 29 T cell receptor beta chains came from one sample sequenced in a study of shared clonotypes between healthy human individuals. This table comes from immunoSEQ multiplex PCR, and its TCRdb copy is limited to in-frame clones, with some not included. The table has more than 2,000,000 clones, approximately 90% seen once. The sequenced sample consisted of naive CD4+ T cells sorted from blood. Subset denoted: CD45RA+ positively selected. The source is a man younger than 30 in good health.

The table lists this clone with a few counts. This chain links TRBV18 with TRBJ1-1; a weak D match, TRBD1 (6 bases). This CDR3 has 13 amino acids. CDR1 is KGHSH, CDR2 LQKENI, per germline. Trimming took 2 bases from V and 6 from J, leaving 10 bases between them. CDR3 DNA: TGTGCCAGCTCACCAGACTCAGGGGCTGAAGCTTTCTTT. Translation gives CASSPDSGAEAFF.

V and J are TRBV19 and TRBJ1-3; D uncertain. Deletions cut 6 bases from V and 0 bases from J, with 12 bases between. This CDR3 comprises 15 residues. Germline loops: CDR1 LNHDA, CDR2 SQIVND (reference sequence). The CDR3 region is CASRLDKRSGNTIYF. The CDR3 DNA sequence: TGTGCCAGTAGACTCGACAAGCGCTCTGGAAACACCATATATTTT.

A word on this clone: Other nucleotide sequences from this sample produce the same CDR3. J is TRBJ2-6 and V is TRBV5-1; D is unclear. CDR3 length: 15 residues. Germline V lookup: CDR1 SGHRS, CDR2 YFSETQ. Trimming removed 2 bases from V and 0 bases from J, with 6 bases in between. The CDR3 loop is CASSLVISGANVLTF. DNA for the CDR3: TGCGCCAGCAGCTTAGTGATCTCTGGGGCCAACGTCCTGACTTTC.

This clone was observed a single time. The V gene is TRBV7-2, the J gene TRBJ2-3; the match to TRBD2 covers 7 bases. Germline trimming cut 1 base from V and 4 bases from J; bases unmatched to any gene: 5. Germline CDR1 is SGHTA and CDR2 is FQGNSA. The CDR3 spans 15 residues. In DNA form, the CDR3 reads TGTGCCAGCAGCTTAGGGGGGAGGGAAGCAGATACGCAGTATTTT. Translated, it gives CASSLGGREADTQYF.

Notes on this clone: Other DNA variants within this sample encode the same CDR3. This sequence joins TRBV6-5 and TRBJ1-5, with 7 bases lining up with TRBD1. This CDR3 has 15 residues. Per the germline V gene, CDR1 is MNHEY and CDR2 is SVGAGI. J gave up 0 bases and V 6 bases, and 5 bases lay outside the gene matches. In DNA form, the CDR3 reads TGTGCCAGCAGATCGGACAGGCGTAGCAATCAGCCCCAGCATTTT. Translation gives CASRSDRRSNQPQHF.

The chain uses TRBV27 and TRBJ1-2; D perhaps matches TRBD1 (6 bases). Germline V CDR1 and CDR2: MNHEY, SMNVEV (reference sequence). Trimming shortened V by 5 bases and J by 2 bases, and 18 bases separated the two germline ends. This CDR3 region has 16 residues. Written as DNA, the CDR3 is TGTGCCAGCAGTCCAAAATACGGGCAGGGGAACTATGGCTACACCTTC. This sequence encodes CASSPKYGQGNYGYTF.

This clone was seen a handful of times. The chain employs TRBV27 and TRBJ1-1; the D is unclear. Per germline, CDR1 MNHEY and CDR2 SMNVEV (reference sequence). V dropped 5 bases and J dropped 1 base, with 5 bases sitting between them. This CDR3 has 12 residues. The CDR3 DNA reads as TGTGCCAGCAGTCATCCGAACACTGAAGCTTTCTTT. Amino acid sequence: CASSHPNTEAFF.

The J gene is TRBJ1-5, the V gene TRBV6-5; 7 bases match TRBD1. The CDR3 length is 14 residues. Germline V gene lookup returns CDR1 MNHEY and CDR2 SVGAGI. The trim removed 6 bases at V and 6 bases at J, leaving 8 bases unmatched. The CDR3 is CASSPTGVPQPQHF. As DNA, the CDR3 is TGTGCCAGCAGCCCTACAGGGGTGCCTCAGCCCCAGCATTTT.

This chain links TRBV5-1 with TRBJ2-3; 8 positions agree with TRBD1. The CDR3 runs 16 residues. V trimming: 4 bases; J trimming: 0 bases; junction bases outside the gene matches: 7. Germline CDR1 reads SGHRS; CDR2 reads YFSETQ. In DNA form, the CDR3 reads TGCGCCAGCAGCCTGTTAACAGGGGGGAGCACAGATACGCAGTATTTT. Its translation is CASSLLTGGSTDTQYF.

In its sample, this clone was seen once. The genes are TRBV27 and TRBJ1-1; D might be TRBD1 (5 bases). V was cut by 7 bases and J by 5 bases, with 17 bases left in between. The CDR3 runs 14 residues. The V gene's germline CDR1 is MNHEY and CDR2 SMNVEV (reference sequence). In nucleotides, the CDR3 is TGTGCCAGCAACCGAGAATTTCGGGGGACTGAAGCTTTCTTT. Its protein is CASNREFRGTEAFF.

V and J are TRBV6-5 and TRBJ2-1; D not certain. This CDR3 has 15 amino acids. V dropped 6 bases and J dropped 2 bases, with 14 bases sitting between them. The germline V gene has CDR1 MNHEY and CDR2 SVGAGI. As DNA, the CDR3 is TGTGCCAGCAGCCGTGGCGGTAGCACCTACAATGAGCAGTTCTTC. Translating it yields CASSRGGSTYNEQFF.

CDR3 in DNA: TGTGCCAGCAGGGCAGATGGTGACGAGCAGTACTTC. Translating gives CASRADGDEQYF. The chain carries TRBV25-1 and TRBJ2-7; no clear D gene. Germline CDR1 reads MGHDK; CDR2 reads SYGVNS. V was trimmed by 6 bases and J by 5 bases, leaving 11 bases between them. The CDR3 loop spans 12 amino acids.

The V gene is TRBV7-2, the J gene TRBJ2-1; D is uncertain. The CDR3 is made up of 14 amino acids. Germline V gives CDR1 SGHTA, CDR2 FQGNSA. Trimming cost V 3 bases and J 10 bases, with 16 bases left between them. CDR3 DNA: TGTGCCAGCAGCTTGTTGAGTGGCGAATGGGAGCAGTTCTTC. It is translated as CASSLLSGEWEQFF.

The chain is built from TRBV11-2 and TRBJ2-1, with D uncertain. CDR1 is SGHAT and CDR2 is FQNNGV in the germline V gene. This CDR3 comprises 16 residues. V lost 7 bases and J lost 2, with 18 bases in between. CDR3 protein: CASILGISSAYNEQFF. The CDR3 DNA is TGTGCCAGCATTTTAGGGATTTCCAGTGCCTACAATGAGCAGTTCTTC.

This chain joins TRBV4-1 and TRBJ2-1; D is possibly TRBD1 or TRBD2 (5 bases each). The CDR3 sequence is 16 residues long. Trimming stripped 1 base from V and 7 bases from J, with 17 bases between. Germline CDR1 and CDR2: MGHRA and YSYEKL. The CDR3 region is CASSQVGALPGNEQFF. Written as DNA, the CDR3 is TGCGCCAGCAGCCAAGTCGGGGCGCTTCCAGGTAATGAGCAGTTCTTC.

The chain recombines TRBV10-3 with TRBJ2-5; 8 bases are shared with TRBD2. Unmatched junction bases numbered 9, after V lost 10 bases and J lost 5 bases. The CDR3 extends over 13 amino acids. The germline gives CDR1 ENHRY, CDR2 SYGVKD. Here the CDR3 reads CATGFSGGETQYF. The DNA of the CDR3 is TGTGCCACGGGTTTTTCGGGGGGGGAGACCCAGTACTTC.

V is TRBV25-1 and J is TRBJ2-5; D possibly corresponds to TRBD1 (5 bases). The CDR3 extends over 13 amino acids. The V and J ends lost 7 bases and 4 bases respectively, with 13 bases between them. Germline loops: CDR1 MGHDK, CDR2 SYGVNS. In DNA, the CDR3 is TGTGCCAGCAACAGGCAGGTTGGAGAGACCCAGTACTTC. Protein: CASNRQVGETQYF.

V usage is TRBV10-1 and J usage is TRBJ2-2; D may be TRBD1 (6 bases). Trimming removed 4 bases at V and 0 bases at J, with 18 bases between. This CDR3 region has 18 residues. In germline, CDR1 is WNHNN, CDR2 SYGVQD (reference sequence). CDR3 loop: CASSGPGVGQPNTGELFF. The CDR3 DNA reads TGCGCCAGCAGTGGACCCGGTGTAGGACAGCCGAACACCGGGGAGCTGTTTTTT.

Here the CDR3 DNA reads TGTGCCAGTAGGACCACTAGAGATTCCTACGAGCAGTACTTC. It translates to CASRTTRDSYEQYF. V and J are TRBV19 and TRBJ2-7; D is possibly TRBD2 (5 bases). Germline CDR1 and CDR2: LNHDA and SQIVND (reference sequence). V was clipped by 6 bases and J by 1 base, with 13 bases between them. This CDR3 has 14 residues.

This sequence joins TRBV18 and TRBJ1-6; maybe TRBD1 (6 bases). Germline assignment: CDR1 KGHSH and CDR2 LQKENI. The length of the CDR3 is 14 residues. The V gene lost 5 bases and the J gene lost 6 bases, with 11 bases spanning the gap. The CDR3 DNA follows: TGTGCCAGCTCAACCGACAGGTCTAATTCACCCCTCCACTTT. Its protein is CASSTDRSNSPLHF.

The V call is TRBV30, the J call TRBJ2-7; D gene unclear. The CDR3 spans 11 residues. Germline V gene lookup returns CDR1 GTSNPN and CDR2 SVGIG (reference sequence). The ends were cut back, 1 base at V and 7 bases at J, with 8 bases in the middle. The CDR3 nucleotides are TGTGCCTGGAGTGAGGGTTTGGAGCAGTACTTC. It specifies CAWSEGLEQYF.

This clone occurred a few times. The chain links TRBV6-1 to TRBJ1-2; a possible D gene is TRBD1 (5 bases). The germline gives CDR1 MNHNS, CDR2 SASEGT. Trimming removed 7 bases at V and 1 base at J, with 10 bases between. This CDR3 is built from 13 residues. The CDR3 protein is CASTPQGNYGYTF. The CDR3 nucleotides read TGTGCCAGCACTCCGCAGGGTAACTATGGCTACACCTTC.

The V and J genes are TRBV29-1 and TRBJ2-5, with D tentatively TRBD1 or TRBD2 (5 bases each). Trimming removed 6 bases from V and 5 bases from J, with 16 bases in between. The germline V gene has CDR1 SQVTM and CDR2 ANQGSEA. The length of the CDR3 is 13 residues. This CDR3 reads CSVRGTLTETQYF. In nucleotides, the CDR3 is TGCAGCGTCCGGGGCACCCTGACGGAGACCCAGTACTTC.

This clone is a singleton in its sample. This chain uses TRBV6-5 with TRBJ1-2, with D maybe TRBD1 (5 bases). V lost 2 bases and J 4 bases, leaving 11 bases between the germline ends. The CDR3 contains 14 residues. Germline V gene sequence: CDR1 MNHEY, CDR2 SVGAGI. CDR3 sequence: CASSYDGRAYGYTF. DNA for the CDR3: TGTGCCAGCAGTTACGACGGCAGGGCCTATGGCTACACCTTC.

The J gene is TRBJ1-3, the V gene TRBV5-4; no clear D. The V end lost 0 bases, the J end lost 2 bases, and 9 bases lay between the germline ends. The CDR3 is made up of 15 amino acids. Germline CDR1 is SGHNT and CDR2 is YYREEE (reference sequence). CDR3 protein: CASSLDPVAGNTIYF. The CDR3 DNA follows: TGTGCCAGCAGCTTGGATCCCGTTGCTGGAAACACCATATATTTT.

V and J are TRBV30 and TRBJ1-4, with TRBD1 matching over 9 bases. The CDR3 consists of 15 residues. The germline V gene has CDR1 GTSNPN and CDR2 SVGIG (reference sequence). V gave up 0 bases and J gave up 8 bases; unmatched junction bases: 7. The CDR3 region has the DNA TGTGCCTGGAGTGTTTTTAGAGGACAGGGGGAAAAACTGTTTTTT. This encodes CAWSVFRGQGEKLFF.

The rearrangement uses TRBV5-8 and TRBJ2-7, with 7 bases lining up with TRBD1. CDR3 length: 18 amino acids. CDR1 and CDR2 (germline): SGHTS, YDEGEE. Trimming removed 0 bases from V and 6 bases from J; junction bases left unmatched: 18. CDR3 residues: CASSLAGRGSPIFVEQYF. For the CDR3, the DNA is TGTGCCAGCAGCTTGGCGGGCAGGGGGTCGCCCATATTCGTCGAGCAGTACTTC. Combining the CDR3 with reference TRBV5-8 and TRBJ2-7 gives the whole variable domain EAGVTQSPTHLIKTRGQQATLRCSPISGHTSVYWYQQALGLGLQFLLWYDEGEERNRGNFPPRFSGRQFPNYSSELNVNALELEDSALYLCASSLAGRGSPIFVEQYFGPGTRLTVT.

About this clone: One end of the junction is discordant with germline, which a read error may explain. This rearrangement joins TRBV18 to TRBJ2-7; 10 bases line up with TRBD1. The CDR3 is 15 amino acids. Germline CDR1 reads KGHSH; CDR2 reads LQKENI. The CDR3 nucleotides are TGTGCCAGCTCACTCAAGGGACAGGGGACTCTCGAGCAGTGGTTC. Encoded protein: CASSLKGQGTLEQWF.

This clone was found a few times. This chain connects TRBV21-1 to TRBJ1-4. TRBV21-1 is a listed pseudogene. This CDR3 has 13 residues. As DNA, the CDR3 is TGTGCCAGCAGCCTCCGACCCGGGGAAAAACTGTTTTTT. Its protein is CASSLRPGEKLFF.